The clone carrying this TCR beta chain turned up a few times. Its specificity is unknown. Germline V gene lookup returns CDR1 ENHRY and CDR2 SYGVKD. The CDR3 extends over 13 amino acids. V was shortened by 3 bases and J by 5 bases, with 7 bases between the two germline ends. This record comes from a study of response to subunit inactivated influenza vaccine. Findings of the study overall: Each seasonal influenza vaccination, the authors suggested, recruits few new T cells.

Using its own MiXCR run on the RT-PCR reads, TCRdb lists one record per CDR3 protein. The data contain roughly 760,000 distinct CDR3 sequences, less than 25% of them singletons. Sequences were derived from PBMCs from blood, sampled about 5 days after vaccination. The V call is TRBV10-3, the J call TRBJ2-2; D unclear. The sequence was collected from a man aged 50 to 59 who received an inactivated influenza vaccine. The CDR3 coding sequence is TGTGCCATCAGTGATTTGCTAACCGGGGAGCTGTTTTTT. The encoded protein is CAISDLLTGELFF.